The clone carrying this T cell receptor beta chain showed up many times. The antigen is not known. The CDR3 is cut off 3 residues early in the read; its end comes from the germline J gene. Unmatched junction bases numbered 7, after V lost 7 bases and J lost 2 bases. The CDR3 length is 15 residues. CDR1 and CDR2 (germline): LNHDA, SQIVND (reference sequence). Profiled with immunoSEQ multiplex PCR; TCRdb holds only in-frame clones, not every one. The sample is made up of 50,000 to 65,000 clones, none counted only once. The data belong to a study of T cell clonality in common variable immunodeficiency. Overall study findings and caveats: What drives increased CVID clonality needs T cell subpopulation sequencing. Compared with healthy controls, CVID subjects showed increased TCRbeta clonality, mostly in about a third.

The TCR comes from a person aged 18-70 years in good health. Sequencing used peripheral blood mononuclear cells. The chain recombines TRBV19 with TRBJ1-3; 8 nucleotides match TRBD1. The CDR3 DNA, read in part, is TGTGCCAGTACTCGCCAGGGGGCTACTGGAAACACC. It encodes CASTRQGATGNT. The CDR3, in full, reads CASTRQGATGNTIYF.